This T cell receptor beta chain is from a study of identical twins. Whole-study results and caveats: Out-of-frame alpha sequences shared between twins exhibited an excess of low generation probability. Zero-insertion findings could be partly confounded by invariant cells (MAIT and iNKT cells).

Trimming cost V 4 bases and J 4 bases, with 10 bases left between them. The CDR3 has 13 residues. Remarks on this clonotype: The target antigen is unknown.

One entry per CDR3 protein results from TCRdb running MiXCR on the 5' RACE reads. Here the sample spans 500,000 to 550,000 distinct CDR3 sequences, 20% to 25% being singletons. Separately, the same data were catalogued under a study of yellow fever vaccine responses in identical twins.

The sequencing input was CD4+ T cells sorted from blood. The chain is built from TRBV23-1 and TRBJ1-1; TRBD1 might be the D (5 bases). TRBV23-1 has ORF status, its function being uncertain. The TCR comes from a woman under 30 in good health. The DNA of the CDR3 is TGCGCCAGCAGTCCCGGGGACCCCACTGAAGCTTTCTTT. It specifies CASSPGDPTEAFF.